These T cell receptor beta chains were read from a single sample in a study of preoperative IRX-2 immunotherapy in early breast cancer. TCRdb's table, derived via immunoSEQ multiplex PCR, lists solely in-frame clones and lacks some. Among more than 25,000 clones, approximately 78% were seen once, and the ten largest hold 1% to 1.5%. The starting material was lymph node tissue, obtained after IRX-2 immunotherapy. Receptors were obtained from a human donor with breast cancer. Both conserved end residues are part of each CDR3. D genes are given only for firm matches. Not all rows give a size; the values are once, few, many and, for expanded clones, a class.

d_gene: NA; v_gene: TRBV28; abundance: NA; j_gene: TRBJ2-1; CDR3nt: TGTGCCAGCCGGACAGACAGCTCCTACAATGAGCAGTTCTTC; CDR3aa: CASRTDSSYNEQFF
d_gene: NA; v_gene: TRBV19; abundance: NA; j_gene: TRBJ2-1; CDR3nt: TGTGCCAGTAGTATGGGACTCTACAATGAGCAGTTCTTC; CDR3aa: CASSMGLYNEQFF
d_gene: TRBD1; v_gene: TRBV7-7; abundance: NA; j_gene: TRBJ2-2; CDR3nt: TGTGCCAGCAGGAACCGGGACAGGGATGCTGGGGAGCTGTTTTTT; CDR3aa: CASRNRDRDAGELFF
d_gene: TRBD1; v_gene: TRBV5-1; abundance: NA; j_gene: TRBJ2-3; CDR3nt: TGCGCCAGCAGCCCCACGGACAGGGGGGATACGCAGTATTTT; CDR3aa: CASSPTDRGDTQYF
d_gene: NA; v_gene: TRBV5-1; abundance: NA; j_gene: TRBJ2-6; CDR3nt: TGCGCCAGCAGCTCGGGACGGCCGCTCTCTGGGGCCAACGTCCTGACTTTC; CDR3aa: CASSSGRPLSGANVLTF
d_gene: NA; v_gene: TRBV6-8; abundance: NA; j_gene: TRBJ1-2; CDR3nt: TGTGCCAGCAGTTACATCGGTGAGGATGGCTACACCTTC; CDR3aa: CASSYIGEDGYTF
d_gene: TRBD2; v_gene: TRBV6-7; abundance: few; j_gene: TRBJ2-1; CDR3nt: TGTGCCAGCAGTGAAGTCGGGACTAAGCAGTTCTTC; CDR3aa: CASSEVGTKQFF
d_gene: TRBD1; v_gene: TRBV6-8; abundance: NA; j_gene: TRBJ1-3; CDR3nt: TGTGCCAGCATTGACAGGGCGGCTGGAAACACCATATATTTT; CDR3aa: CASIDRAAGNTIYF
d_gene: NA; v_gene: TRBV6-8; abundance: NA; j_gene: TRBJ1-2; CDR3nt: TGTGCCAGCAGCCTAAGCCAAACCAGCTATGGCTACACCTTC; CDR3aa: CASSLSQTSYGYTF
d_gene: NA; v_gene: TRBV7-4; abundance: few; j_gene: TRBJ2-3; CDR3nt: TGTGCCAGCAGCTTAACGCGGGCTAGCACAGATACGCAGTATTTT; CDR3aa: CASSLTRASTDTQYF
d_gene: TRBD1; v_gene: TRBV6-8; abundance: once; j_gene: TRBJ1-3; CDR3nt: TGTGCCAGCACCGGGACAGGGGGCATCCATGAAACTTTT; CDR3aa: CASTGTGGIHETF
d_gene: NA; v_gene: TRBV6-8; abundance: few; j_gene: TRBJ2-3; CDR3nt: TGTGCCAGCAGTTACAGTGGGGAAACAGATACGCAGTATTTT; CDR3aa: CASSYSGETDTQYF
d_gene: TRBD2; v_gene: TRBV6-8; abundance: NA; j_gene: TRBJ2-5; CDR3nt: TGTGCCAGCAGTTACTTCCCGAGCGGGGGTCGGAGGGAGACCCAGTACTTC; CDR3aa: CASSYFPSGGRRETQYF
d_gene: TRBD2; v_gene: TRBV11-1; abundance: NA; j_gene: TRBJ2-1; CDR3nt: TGTGCCAGCAGCCCCAGACGACTAGCGGGGGGGAATGAGCAGTTCTTC; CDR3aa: CASSPRRLAGGNEQFF
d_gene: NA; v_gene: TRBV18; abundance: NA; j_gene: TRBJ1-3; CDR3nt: TGTGCCAGCTCACCGGTAGGGGACGGCACCATATATTTT; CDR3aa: CASSPVGDGTIYF
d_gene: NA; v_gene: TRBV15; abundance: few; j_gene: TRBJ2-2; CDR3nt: TGTGCCACTACCCCGGGACAGAACACCGGGGAGCTGTTTTTT; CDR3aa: CATTPGQNTGELFF
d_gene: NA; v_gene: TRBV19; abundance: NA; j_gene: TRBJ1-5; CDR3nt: TGTGCCAGTAGTATTGGAGGGAATAGCAATCAGCCCCAGCATTTT; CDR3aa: CASSIGGNSNQPQHF
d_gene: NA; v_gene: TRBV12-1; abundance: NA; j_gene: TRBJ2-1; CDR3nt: TGTGCCAGCAGCTTGGGACTAGCGGGGTCTGGCTATGAGCAGTTCTTC; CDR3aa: CASSLGLAGSGYEQFF
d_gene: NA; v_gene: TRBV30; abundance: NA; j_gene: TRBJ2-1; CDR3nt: TGTGCCTGGAGTGTAAGGGCGGGGTTCTACAATGAGCAGTTCTTC; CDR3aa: CAWSVRAGFYNEQFF
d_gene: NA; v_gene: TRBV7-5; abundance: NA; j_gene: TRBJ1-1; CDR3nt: TGTGCCAGCAGTGCGGACAGTCGGATCCTGACGACTGAAGCTTTCTTT; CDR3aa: CASSADSRILTTEAFF
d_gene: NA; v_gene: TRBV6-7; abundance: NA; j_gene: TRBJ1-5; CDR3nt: TGTGCCAGCAGTCCATCCATGGGTCAGCCCCAGCATTTT; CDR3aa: CASSPSMGQPQHF
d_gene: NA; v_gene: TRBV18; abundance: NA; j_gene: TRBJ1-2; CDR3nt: TGTGCCAGCTCACGACGGGTCCCGGAGAAAAATGGCTACACCTTC; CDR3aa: CASSRRVPEKNGYTF
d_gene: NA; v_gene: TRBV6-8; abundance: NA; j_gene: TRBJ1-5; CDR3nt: TGTGCCAGCTTTCGACAGAATGATCAGCCCCAGCATTTT; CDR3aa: CASFRQNDQPQHF
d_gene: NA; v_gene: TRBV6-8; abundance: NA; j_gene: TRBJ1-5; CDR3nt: TGTGCCAGCAGTGCGGGGAACGGGGTGTACCAGCCCCAGCATTTT; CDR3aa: CASSAGNGVYQPQHF
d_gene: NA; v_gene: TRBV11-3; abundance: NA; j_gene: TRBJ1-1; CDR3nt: TGTGCCAGCAGCTACCTTTGGAGGGACACTGAAGCTTTCTTT; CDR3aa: CASSYLWRDTEAFF
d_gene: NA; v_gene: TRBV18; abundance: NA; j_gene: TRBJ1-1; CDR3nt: TGTGCCAGCTCACCACAGGTTAGCCAACTCACTGAAGCTTTCTTT; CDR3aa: CASSPQVSQLTEAFF